This T cell receptor beta chain is from a study of T cell responses to AZD1222 COVID-19 vaccine. Clones were sequenced by immunoSEQ multiplex PCR, and TCRdb holds only the in-frame ones, with some missing. The profile shows about 53,000 clones, approximately 84% of them singletons. The source of this sequence is an adult in good health. The sample was peripheral blood, taken on day 0 of AZD1222 vaccination.

CDR3 region: CASSASSGRYTGELFF. The CDR3 nucleotides read TGTGCCAGTAGTGCCTCGAGCGGGAGGTACACCGGGGAGCTGTTTTTT. The chain joins TRBV19 to TRBJ2-2; 9 bases agree with TRBD2. V dropped 5 bases and J dropped 3; count of bases not matched to a gene: 7. This CDR3 has 16 residues. Germline CDR1 is LNHDA and CDR2 is SQIVND (reference sequence).